The T cell receptor (beta chain) under discussion was sequenced for a study of T-cell reconstitution after alpha-beta-depleted transplantation in children. General observations from the study: It was newly produced T cells that mostly accounted for T-cell counts and diversity one year after transplant. TCRbeta diversity was high at day 60 in some patients (a result of surviving recipient T cells and thymic progenitors). There were reportedly several hundred expanded graft clones from which alpha-beta T cells came about two months after transplant.

The sample holds a few counts of this clonotype. Its antigen is unidentified. Unique molecular identifiers were used in preparing the TCRbeta library. TCRdb reprocessed the PCR reads with MiXCR, giving one entry per CDR3 protein. The data show about 980,000 distinct CDR3 sequences, about 30% seen once. This CDR3 spans 12 amino acids. V was clipped by 3 bases and J by 5 bases, with 10 bases between them. Germline CDR1 DFQATT, CDR2 SNEGSKA (reference sequence). The J gene is TRBJ1-1, the V gene TRBV20-1; TRBD1 is a possible D gene (5 bases). This receptor was obtained from a boy under two years old who had a stem cell transplant for SCID, so the T cells may come from the graft donor. This specimen was PBMCs, mostly from graft donor cells, taken 360 days after TCRalphabeta/CD19-depleted stem cell transplant. CDR3 residues: CSARGGRTEAFF. For the CDR3, the DNA is TGCAGTGCTAGGGGGGGGAGGACTGAAGCTTTCTTT.